These 27 T cell receptor beta chains originate from one sample sequenced in a study of blood T cell repertoires in COVID-19. Data came from immunoSEQ multiplex PCR; TCRdb stores just in-frame clones and leaves some out. Of some 76,000 clones in the sample, 75% to 90% were seen once. The sequencing input was peripheral blood. All receptors come from a middle-aged man with COVID-19, enrolled during active disease.

This rearrangement joins TRBV6-1 to TRBJ1-2; weak D call: TRBD1 (5 bases). CDR1 MNHNS and CDR2 SASEGT come from the germline V gene. V gave up 3 bases and J gave up 6 bases, with 14 bases separating them. CDR3 size: 14 residues. This CDR3 reads CASSEKEGAHGYTF. The CDR3, as DNA: TGTGCCAGCAGTGAGAAGGAAGGGGCACATGGCTACACCTTC.

This clone came up many times. The rearrangement links TRBV14 to TRBJ1-6; D may be TRBD1 (5 bases). Trimming left V 2 bases short and J 7 bases short, with 12 bases between. Per germline, CDR1 SGHDN and CDR2 FVKESK. The CDR3 is 15 residues long. Written as DNA, the CDR3 is TGTGCCAGCAGCCAAAGCGGGTCAGGGAATTCACCCCTCCACTTT. It yields the protein CASSQSGSGNSPLHF.

This CDR3 is CASSVVGGYSPLHF. Here the CDR3 DNA reads TGTGCCAGCAGCGTAGTTGGGGGCTATTCACCCCTCCACTTT. This chain connects TRBV9 to TRBJ1-6; D might be TRBD1 (6 bases). Per the germline V gene, CDR1 is SGDLS and CDR2 is YYNGEE. The CDR3 has 14 amino acids. V lost 0 bases and J 8 bases, leaving 9 bases between the germline ends.

The chain combines TRBV19 with TRBJ2-7; TRBD2 matches at 13 bases. Per germline, CDR1 LNHDA and CDR2 SQIVND (reference sequence). With 5 bases clipped from V and 6 bases from J, the junction kept 4 bases outside the gene matches. The CDR3 runs to 14 residues. The CDR3: CASSPGLAGVEQYF. For the CDR3, the DNA is TGTGCCAGTAGTCCCGGACTAGCGGGAGTCGAGCAGTACTTC.

Here the CDR3 DNA reads TGTGCCAGCAGAGAGATGGGTAAGGGGACTGAAGCTTTCTTT. This encodes CASREMGKGTEAFF. The chain is built from TRBV3-1 (or the pseudogene TRBV3-2) and TRBJ1-1, with D possibly TRBD1 on 5 matching bases. This CDR3 contains 14 residues. Germline values: CDR1 LGHDT, CDR2 YNNKEL (reference sequence). V was pared by 6 bases and J by 5 bases, with 16 bases between.

This chain joins TRBV10-1 and TRBJ2-5; the D gene is possibly TRBD1 (5 bases). In germline, CDR1 is WNHNN, CDR2 SYGVQD (reference sequence). The germline V and J ends were trimmed by 2 bases and 5 bases, with 9 bases remaining between them. CDR3 length: 13 residues. The CDR3 sequence: CASSEQGTETQYF. The CDR3 bases are TGCGCCAGCAGTGAGCAGGGAACGGAGACCCAGTACTTC.

The V gene is TRBV2, the J gene TRBJ1-1; D gene ambiguous. Trimming left V 5 bases short and J 5 bases short, with 9 bases between. Germline V gene lookup returns CDR1 SNHLY and CDR2 FYNNEI. The CDR3 has 12 amino acids. The CDR3 sequence is CASSRGITEAFF. Here the CDR3 DNA reads TGTGCCAGCAGTCGAGGGATAACTGAAGCTTTCTTT.

Notes on this clone: This same CDR3 is encoded by further DNA sequences in the sample. CDR3 region: CASSGLAGYNEQFF. The CDR3 DNA follows: TGTGCCAGCAGTGGGCTAGCGGGATACAATGAGCAGTTCTTC. The chain is built from TRBV2 and TRBJ2-1; the match to TRBD2 covers 9 bases. V gave up 4 bases and J gave up 4 bases; unmatched junction bases: 2. Germline V gene sequence: CDR1 SNHLY, CDR2 FYNNEI. The CDR3 loop spans 14 amino acids.

CDR3: CATSDSREGAETQYF. The CDR3 nucleotides read TGTGCCACCAGTGACAGCCGGGAAGGCGCAGAGACCCAGTACTTC. The rearrangement links TRBV24-1 to TRBJ2-5; tentatively, D is TRBD2 (5 bases). The CDR3 covers 15 residues. Trimming left V 4 bases short and J 4 bases short, with 15 bases between. Per the germline V gene, CDR1 is KGHDR and CDR2 is SFDVKD.

Written as DNA, the CDR3 is TGTGCCAGCAGTGAATCTGAGATCCATGAGCAGTTCTTC. This sequence encodes CASSESEIHEQFF. The gene calls are TRBV6-4 and TRBJ2-1, with D unresolved. The V end lost 3 bases, the J end lost 8 bases, and 11 bases lay between the germline ends. The CDR3 spans 13 residues. CDR1 is MRHNA and CDR2 is SNTAGT in the germline V gene.

The chain combines TRBV18 with TRBJ2-7; 12 nucleotides align to TRBD2. V shed 0 bases, J shed 6 bases, and the junction held 6 bases outside the gene matches. The CDR3 contains 16 residues. Germline V lookup: CDR1 KGHSH, CDR2 LQKENI. CDR3 region: CASSPPTSGRAVEQYF. CDR3 DNA: TGTGCCAGCTCACCACCGACTAGCGGGAGAGCGGTCGAGCAGTACTTC.

To note about this clone: A junction boundary mismatches the germline segment, possibly from a read error. The chain carries TRBV9 and TRBJ2-3; D possibly corresponds to TRBD1 (5 bases). Germline CDR1 and CDR2: SGDLS and YYNGEE. The CDR3 has 13 residues. For the CDR3, the DNA is TGTGCCAGCAGCGTAGGGGGAACAGGTACGCAGTATTTT. Amino acid sequence: CASSVGGTGTQYF.

This clone was seen only a few times. The same CDR3 is also encoded by other DNA sequences in this sample. The chain carries TRBV28 and TRBJ2-7, with 11 nucleotides matching TRBD2. Per the germline V gene, CDR1 is MDHEN and CDR2 is SYDVKM. Unmatched junction bases numbered 0, after V lost 5 bases and J lost 3 bases. The CDR3 is 13 residues long. The CDR3 DNA reads as TGTGCCAGCAGTCTAGCGGGAGGCTACGAGCAGTACTTC. Amino acids: CASSLAGGYEQYF. Variable domain in full (rest from reference TRBV28 and TRBJ2-7): DVKVTQSSRYLVKRTGEKVFLECVQDMDHENMFWYRQDPGLGLRLIYFSYDVKMKEKGDIPEGYSVSREKKERFSLILESASTNQTSMYLCASSLAGGYEQYFGPGTRLTVT.

CDR3 bases: TGTGCCAGCAGCTTTGACTACACAGATACGCAGTATTTT. It codes for CASSFDYTDTQYF. The V gene is TRBV11-2, the J gene TRBJ2-3; a weak D match, TRBD2 (5 bases). Germline V lookup: CDR1 SGHAT, CDR2 FQNNGV. The CDR3 consists of 13 residues. Trimming cost V 3 bases and J 2 bases, with 6 bases left between them. Full variable domain (outside the CDR3, taken from reference TRBV11-2 and TRBJ2-3): EAGVAQSPRYKIIEKRQSVAFWCNPISGHATLYWYQQILGQGPKLLIQFQNNGVVDDSQLPKDRFSAERLKGVDSTLKIQPAKLEDSAVYLCASSFDYTDTQYFGPGTRLTVL.

The gene calls are TRBV6-5 and TRBJ2-1; maybe TRBD2 (6 bases). This CDR3 spans 16 amino acids. V dropped 4 bases and J dropped 4 bases, with 17 bases sitting between them. Germline CDR1 MNHEY, CDR2 SVGAGI. The CDR3 sequence is CASSSHLAEIYNEQFF. CDR3 coding DNA: TGTGCCAGCAGTTCGCATTTAGCGGAGATATACAATGAGCAGTTCTTC.

This clone was seen a handful of times. The CDR3 spells CATSRDPTILGRGRGNEKLFF. CDR3 bases: TGTGCCACCAGCAGAGATCCGACAATTTTGGGCAGGGGAAGGGGTAATGAAAAACTGTTTTTT. This chain uses TRBV15 with TRBJ1-4; the D gene is possibly TRBD1 (6 bases). This CDR3 has 21 amino acids. Germline V gene data show CDR1 as LNHNV and CDR2 as YYDKDF (reference sequence). V lost 0 bases and J lost 4, with 27 bases in between.

J is TRBJ1-1 and V is TRBV2, with no clear D. The CDR3 loop spans 13 amino acids. Looked up from germline, CDR1 is SNHLY and CDR2 is FYNNEI. The germline V and J ends were trimmed by 4 bases and 1 base, with 7 bases remaining between them. CDR3: CASSGIGNTEAFF. The CDR3 coding sequence is TGTGCCAGCAGTGGCATCGGGAACACTGAAGCTTTCTTT.

The chain uses TRBV3-1 (or the pseudogene TRBV3-2) and TRBJ1-2; the D gene is possibly TRBD1 (6 bases). Germline V gives CDR1 LGHDT, CDR2 YNNKEL (reference sequence). V lost 4 bases, J lost 8 bases, and 14 bases lay in between. CDR3 length: 13 residues. CDR3 region: CASSPDRTAGYTF. The CDR3 region has the DNA TGTGCCAGCAGCCCCGACAGGACAGCAGGCTACACCTTC.

The chain has TRBV28 and TRBJ1-2; the match to TRBD1 covers 8 bases. The V gene end was trimmed by 5 bases and the J gene end by 7 bases; junction bases not matched to a gene: 9. CDR1 and CDR2 (germline): MDHEN, SYDVKM. CDR3 length equals 14 residues. The CDR3 DNA is TGTGCCAGCAGTAATCCCGACAGGGGAGGTGGCTACACCTTC. It encodes CASSNPDRGGGYTF.

The CDR3 sequence is CASSPSVTNTEAFF. CDR3 nucleotides: TGTGCCAGCAGCCCTTCAGTAACGAACACTGAAGCTTTCTTT. The V call is TRBV5-6, the J call TRBJ1-1, with D hard to call. This CDR3 region has 14 residues. Germline V gives CDR1 SGHDT, CDR2 YYEEEE. Trimming stripped 4 bases from V and 1 base from J, with 11 bases between.

The rearrangement uses TRBV28 and TRBJ1-5, with D hard to call. This CDR3 is 14 amino acids long. From germline, CDR1 is MDHEN and CDR2 SYDVKM. V gave up 6 bases and J gave up 3 bases, with 12 bases separating them. The DNA for the CDR3 is TGTGCCAGCAGGGGAGGGTGGGACAATCAGCCCCAGCATTTT. Protein: CASRGGWDNQPQHF. Together with reference TRBV28 and TRBJ1-5, the CDR3 gives the full variable domain: DVKVTQSSRYLVKRTGEKVFLECVQDMDHENMFWYRQDPGLGLRLIYFSYDVKMKEKGDIPEGYSVSREKKERFSLILESASTNQTSMYLCASRGGWDNQPQHFGDGTRLSIL.

The gene calls are TRBV19 and TRBJ1-1, with D perhaps TRBD1 (5 bases). Trimming pared 8 bases from V and 3 bases from J, leaving 13 bases between. This CDR3 is 13 amino acids long. Germline V lookup: CDR1 LNHDA, CDR2 SQIVND (reference sequence). In nucleotides, the CDR3 is TGTGCCAGTGGGCGGGGCACCGACACTGAAGCTTTCTTT. It translates to CASGRGTDTEAFF. Full variable domain (rest looked up from reference TRBV19 and TRBJ1-1): DGGITQSPKYLFRKEGQNVTLSCEQNLNHDAMYWYRQDPGQGLRLIYYSQIVNDFQKGDIAEGYSVSREKKESFPLTVTSAQKNPTAFYLCASGRGTDTEAFFGQGTRLTVV.

This CDR3 is CAGGAGVGTDTQYF. The CDR3 nucleotides read TGTGCCGGGGGGGCAGGGGTAGGCACAGATACGCAGTATTTT. The chain employs TRBV5-4 and TRBJ2-3; D perhaps matches TRBD2 (7 bases). CDR1 is SGHNT, CDR2 YYREEE, per germline (reference sequence). The CDR3 sequence is 14 residues long. V lost 10 bases and J 1 base, leaving 16 bases between the germline ends.

This chain uses TRBV11-2 with TRBJ2-3, with 11 bases matching TRBD2. The V gene end was trimmed by 5 bases and the J gene end by 9 bases; junction bases not matched to a gene: 13. The CDR3 has 16 amino acids. Germline values: CDR1 SGHAT, CDR2 FQNNGV. Written as DNA, the CDR3 is TGTGCCAGCAGCATCAGACTAGCGGGGCCCCCCGTCACGCAGTATTTT. Translation gives CASSIRLAGPPVTQYF.

The chain carries TRBV25-1 and TRBJ2-2; possibly TRBD2 for D (6 bases). Germline-derived CDR1 and CDR2 are MGHDK and SYGVNS. The V and J ends lost 8 bases and 3 bases respectively, with 22 bases between them. The CDR3 has 17 amino acids. CDR3 DNA sequence: TGTGCCAGCCGAATACGTCCTGCGGGACCCTACACCGGGGAGCTGTTTTTT. Its protein is CASRIRPAGPYTGELFF. Full variable domain (missing parts from reference TRBV25-1 and TRBJ2-2): EADIYQTPRYLVIGTGKKITLECSQTMGHDKMYWYQQDPGMELHLIHYSYGVNSTEKGDLSSESTVSRIRTEHFPLTLESARPSHTSQYLCASRIRPAGPYTGELFFGEGSRLTVL.

This chain uses TRBV7-2 with TRBJ2-7; D might be TRBD2 (6 bases). The CDR3 has 16 residues. The V gene's germline CDR1 is SGHTA and CDR2 FQGNSA. Trimming shortened V by 1 base and J by 3 bases, and 16 bases separated the two germline ends. The CDR3 protein is CASSLDGGYRGYEQYF. Here the CDR3 DNA reads TGTGCCAGCAGCTTAGACGGGGGATATCGGGGCTACGAGCAGTACTTC.

The chain employs TRBV25-1 and TRBJ2-7; TRBD1 aligns across 9 bases. V lost 3 bases, J lost 2 bases, and 5 bases stayed unmatched. Germline V gene data show CDR1 as MGHDK and CDR2 as SYGVNS. The CDR3 contains 15 residues. Here the CDR3 reads CASSDSGTGTYEQYF. In DNA form, the CDR3 reads TGTGCCAGCAGTGACTCCGGGACAGGGACCTACGAGCAGTACTTC.